The source of this T cell receptor beta chain is a study of T cells in Graves' hyperthyroidism and ophthalmopathy. The study, taken as a whole, reports: Most clonotypes expanded in thyroid above 0.001 were likewise present in blood.

Comments on this clonotype: Its specificity is not known.

TCR beta CDR3 regions were amplified from RNA. Initially, a first-round RT-PCR of the TCR CDR3 employed the HTBI primer set. TCRdb ran MiXCR on the multiplex PCR reads and lists one entry per CDR3 protein. The data contain 750,000 to 900,000 distinct CDR3 sequences, 38% of them singletons. Patients were aged 18 to 65, had disease duration under 2 months, and had newly diagnosed hyperthyroidism. It was over 9.5 ml of fresh peripheral blood that supplied the PBMCs. The ends were cut back, 6 bases at V and 4 bases at J, with 15 bases in the middle. The CDR3 extends over 14 amino acids. The sequenced material came from blood. V and J are TRBV12-3 or TRBV12-4 and TRBJ1-2, with D tentatively TRBD1 (6 bases). The sequence derives from a man younger than 35 with Graves' hyperthyroidism. This CDR3 is CASSRDRQAYGYTF. The CDR3, as DNA: TGTGCCAGCAGCCGAGACCGACAGGCCTATGGCTACACCTTC.